This T cell receptor beta chain derives from a study of a mutant IDH1 vaccine in newly diagnosed glioma. Study background: Following radiotherapy alone, or alongside temozolomide cycles, vaccination was started after an interval of 4-6 weeks.

The protocol was immunoSEQ multiplex PCR, while the TCRdb copy is restricted to in-frame clones and leaves out a portion. This sample has 100,000 to 120,000 clones, with about 90% found just once. The time point is: week 11, during vaccination. In the vaccine, a single dose held 300 ug of the mutant IDH1 20-mer peptide, along with topical imiquimod. Study-wide results and caveats: Vaccine-induced immune responses occurred in roughly 93% of patients.

The CDR3 is made up of 16 amino acids. V lost 3 bases and J lost 3; bases outside the gene matches: 7. Germline V gives CDR1 MNHEY, CDR2 SMNVEV (reference sequence). Comment on this clone: Its antigen is not identified.

This chain uses TRBV27 with TRBJ1-5, with 8 bases fitting TRBD1. This TCR was sampled from a woman aged 50 to 60 with glioma. This material consisted of PBMCs, taken from a glioma patient whose treatment included an IDH1 peptide vaccine. Written as DNA, the CDR3 is TGTGCCAGCAGTTTCGGGCAGGGGGCCTTCAATCAGCCCCAGCATTTT. Amino acid sequence: CASSFGQGAFNQPQHF.